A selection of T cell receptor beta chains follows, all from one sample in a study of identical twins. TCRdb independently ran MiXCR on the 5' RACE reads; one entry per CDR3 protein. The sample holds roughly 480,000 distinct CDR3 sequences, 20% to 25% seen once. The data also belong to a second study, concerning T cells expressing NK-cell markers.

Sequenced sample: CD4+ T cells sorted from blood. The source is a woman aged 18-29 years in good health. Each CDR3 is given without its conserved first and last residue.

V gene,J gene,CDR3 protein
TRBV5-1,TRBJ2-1,ASSFSGTSDEQF
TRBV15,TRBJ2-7,ATSKGGSSYEQY
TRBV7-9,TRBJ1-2,ATHDEGYT
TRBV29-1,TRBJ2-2,SVEGVQGVSTGELF
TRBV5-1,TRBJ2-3,ASDLGGGSTDTQY
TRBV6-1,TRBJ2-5,ASLGWGAGEETQY
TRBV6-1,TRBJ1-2,ASRQDLRRGYT
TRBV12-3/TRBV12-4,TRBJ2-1,ASSPGTSSNEQF
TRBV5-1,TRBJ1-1,ASSLVGGEAEAF
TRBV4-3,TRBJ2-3,ASSQEGLVTDTQY
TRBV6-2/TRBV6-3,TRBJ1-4,ASSSWTANEKLF
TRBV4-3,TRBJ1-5,ASSQEPLTPMGQPQH
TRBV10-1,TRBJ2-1,ASTSGTSHYNEQF
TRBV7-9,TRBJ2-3,ASSFTGWRTDTQY
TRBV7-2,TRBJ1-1,ASSLQTGGRFAEAF
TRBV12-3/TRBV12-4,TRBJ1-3,ASREAGTPGNTIY
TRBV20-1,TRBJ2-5,SAEKGQHQETQY
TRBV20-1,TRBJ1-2,SARDHGQPEGYT
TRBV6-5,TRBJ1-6,ASSYLGGGTGASPLH
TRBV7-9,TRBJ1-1,ASSFAGGEGYTEAF
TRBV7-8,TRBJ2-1,ASSLGGLSYNEQF
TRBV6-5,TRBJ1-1,ASSYSGGMNTEAF
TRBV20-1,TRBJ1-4,SARAGAGNEKLF
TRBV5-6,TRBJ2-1,ASSHNSGAYNEQF
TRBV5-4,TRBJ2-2,ASSLLGGTGELF
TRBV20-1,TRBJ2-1,SARKPSGTEQF
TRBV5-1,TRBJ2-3,ASSFGQGGDTQY
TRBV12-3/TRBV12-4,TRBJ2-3,ASSPMGGLLTDTQY
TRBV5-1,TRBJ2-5,ASSSSSGSSETQY
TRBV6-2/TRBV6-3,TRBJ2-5,ASSQWGTVQETQY
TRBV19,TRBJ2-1,ASRSQGGTNEQF
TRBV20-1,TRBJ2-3,SAREVGGGRVTDTQY
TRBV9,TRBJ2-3,ASSVGLGYETDTQY
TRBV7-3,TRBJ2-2,ASSRGRGDTGELF
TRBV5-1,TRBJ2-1,ASSGGLAGGPDEQF
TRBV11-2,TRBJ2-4,ASSPGTLAKNIQY
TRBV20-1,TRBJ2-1,SANVYNEQF
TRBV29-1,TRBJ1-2,SVSVPTGAFGYT
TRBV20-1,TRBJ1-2,SASDRGEAYT
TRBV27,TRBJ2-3,ASSPPQGLAALLVRTDTQY
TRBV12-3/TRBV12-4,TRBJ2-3,ASSRLDTDTQY
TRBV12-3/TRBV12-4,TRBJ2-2,ASSPRQGEDSGELF
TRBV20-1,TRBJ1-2,SASRRQGIGYGYT
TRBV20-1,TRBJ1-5,SARKAGDSNQPQH
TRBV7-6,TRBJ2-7,ASSLAAGMIEQY
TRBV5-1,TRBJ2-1,ASSLTGNEQF
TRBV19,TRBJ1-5,ATTGHRDRLH
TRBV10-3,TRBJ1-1,AIRTGTTEAF